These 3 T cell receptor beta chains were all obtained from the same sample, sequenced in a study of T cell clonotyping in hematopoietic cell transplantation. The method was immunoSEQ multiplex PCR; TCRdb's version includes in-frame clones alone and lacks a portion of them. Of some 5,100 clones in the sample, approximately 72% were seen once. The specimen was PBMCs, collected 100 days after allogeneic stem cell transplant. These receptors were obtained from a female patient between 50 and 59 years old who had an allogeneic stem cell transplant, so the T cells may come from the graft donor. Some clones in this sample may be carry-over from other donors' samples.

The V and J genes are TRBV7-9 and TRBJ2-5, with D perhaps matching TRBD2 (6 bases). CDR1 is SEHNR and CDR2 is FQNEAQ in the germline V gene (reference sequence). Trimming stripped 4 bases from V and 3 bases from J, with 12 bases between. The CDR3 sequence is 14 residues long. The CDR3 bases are TGTGCCAGCAGCTCCCCTAGCGTGAAAGAGACCCAGTACTTC. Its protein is CASSSPSVKETQYF. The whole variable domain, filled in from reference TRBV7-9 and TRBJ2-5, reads DTGVSQNPRHKITKRGQNVTFRCDPISEHNRLYWYRQTLGQGPEFLTYFQNEAQLEKSRLLSDRFSAERPKGSFSTLEIQRTEQGDSAMYLCASSSPSVKETQYFGPGTRLLVL.

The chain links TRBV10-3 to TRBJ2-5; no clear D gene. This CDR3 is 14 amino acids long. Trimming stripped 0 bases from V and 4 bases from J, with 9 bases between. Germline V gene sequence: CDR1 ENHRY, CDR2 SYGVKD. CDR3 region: CAISESGGVETQYF. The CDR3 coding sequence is TGTGCCATCAGTGAGTCTGGTGGGGTAGAGACCCAGTACTTC.

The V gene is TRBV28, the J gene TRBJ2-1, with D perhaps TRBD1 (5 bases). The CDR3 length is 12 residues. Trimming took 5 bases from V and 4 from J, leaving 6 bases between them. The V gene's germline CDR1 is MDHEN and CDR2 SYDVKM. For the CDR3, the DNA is TGTGCCAGCAGTCACAGGTACAATGAGCAGTTCTTC. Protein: CASSHRYNEQFF.